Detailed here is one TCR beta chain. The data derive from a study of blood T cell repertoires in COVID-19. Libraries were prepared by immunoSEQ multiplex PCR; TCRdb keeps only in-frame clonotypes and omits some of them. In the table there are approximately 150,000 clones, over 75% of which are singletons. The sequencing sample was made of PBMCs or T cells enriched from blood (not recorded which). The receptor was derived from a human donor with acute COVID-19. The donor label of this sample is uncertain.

The CDR3 reads CASSPSPRETQYF. CDR3 nucleotides: TGTGCCAGCAGCCCTAGCCCCCGAGAGACCCAGTACTTC. The V call is TRBV11-2, the J call TRBJ2-5, with D perhaps matching TRBD2 (5 bases). This CDR3 contains 13 residues. In germline, CDR1 is SGHAT, CDR2 FQNNGV. Trimming removed 5 bases from V and 4 bases from J, with 11 bases in between.